This is a list of T cell receptor beta chains from one sample in a study of T cell changes during pregnancy in multiple sclerosis. This table comes from immunoSEQ multiplex PCR, and its TCRdb copy is limited to in-frame clones, with some not included. The sample contains 15,000 or so clones, about four fifths of which appear only once. Source: CD8+ T cells from peripheral blood mononuclear cells, taken in the third trimester of pregnancy. Receptors were obtained from a female donor in good health, enrolled as a control in a pregnancy study. Each CDR3 is given with its conserved first and last residue.

V gene	J gene	CDR3 protein
TRBV6-5	TRBJ1-1	CASSYYQGNTEAFF
TRBV7-2	TRBJ2-5	CASSPLLGGPSGETQYF
TRBV7-9	TRBJ1-4	CGTSQGSDEKLFF
TRBV6-5	TRBJ2-2	CASSSTMGQNTGELFF
TRBV11-2	TRBJ1-1	CASSLDFTGKTEAFF
TRBV14	TRBJ1-6	CASSHNRGSPLHF
TRBV7-8	TRBJ1-1	CASSFDGTSSVEAFF
TRBV7-9	TRBJ2-2	CASSLGGGSGELFF
TRBV4-3	TRBJ2-6	CASSQEAGSGANVLTF
TRBV9	TRBJ1-1	CASSVDRGSANTEAFF
TRBV7-9	TRBJ1-4	CASSARTGGREKLFF
TRBV7-9	TRBJ2-2	CASSLEAGLPTGELFF
TRBV6-5	TRBJ2-3	CASSYQREGADTQYF
TRBV7-2	TRBJ2-7	CASSYGTGTYEQYF
TRBV15	TRBJ2-1	CATSRDLGGRINEQFF
TRBV30	TRBJ2-1	CAWSVSYEQFF
TRBV13	TRBJ2-7	CASSLEGVYEQYF
TRBV27	TRBJ2-2	CASSVRGAGELFF
TRBV19	TRBJ1-2	CASTTLGGVYGYTF
TRBV7-8	TRBJ2-7	CASSLGSLYEQYF
TRBV6-1	TRBJ1-1	CASSEGGGSSAEAFF
TRBV6-4	TRBJ2-1	CASSAAAGGNNEQFF
TRBV19	TRBJ2-7	CASSFGQGAEEQYF
TRBV27	TRBJ2-1	CASSLSLGEVLNGQFF
TRBV5-1	TRBJ2-1	CASSPRDSPPEQFF
TRBV29-1	TRBJ2-7	CSVVYDTSYEQYF
TRBV28	TRBJ2-5	CASSPGTSSQETQYF
TRBV18	TRBJ1-1	CASSPDRDGEAFF
TRBV19	TRBJ2-7	CANTKRTGNYEQYF
TRBV29-1	TRBJ1-2	CSAAEQGAEGYTF
TRBV2	TRBJ1-5	CASSTGNQPQHF
TRBV30	TRBJ2-3	CAWSVEVSTDTQYF
TRBV5-6	TRBJ1-4	CASSRGTGGSNEKLFF
TRBV4-3	TRBJ1-6	CASSQDGGTGEGPLHF
TRBV19	TRBJ1-5	CASSIWDTGNQPQHF
TRBV5-1	TRBJ2-7	CASSPDLAGVNEQYF
TRBV29-1	TRBJ2-7	CSVVDSTNSYEQYF
TRBV7-2	TRBJ2-3	CASSLKGGGNPSTDTQYF
TRBV6-4	TRBJ2-1	CASSVSNEGTGQFF
TRBV2	TRBJ2-1	CASSEFFNNEQFF
TRBV30	TRBJ1-3	CAWSVRSSSSGNTIYF
TRBV13	TRBJ2-7	CASSFSRGDEQYF
TRBV19	TRBJ1-1	CASSIDPGHKSEAFF
TRBV30	TRBJ1-1	CAWSSGQGNTEAFF
TRBV2	TRBJ1-4	CASRAGMTNEKLFF
TRBV29-1	TRBJ1-2	CSVAGGDWGYTF
TRBV10-3	TRBJ2-3	CAIKGLGTDTQYF
TRBV5-1	TRBJ2-7	CASSPAGRTSYEQYF
TRBV7-6	TRBJ2-1	CASSFGTGGYNEQFF
TRBV5-5	TRBJ1-2	CASSLGQGGGGYTF
TRBV6-5	TRBJ2-7	CASSYGGGPYEQYF
TRBV27	TRBJ2-5	CASKHSAGRLETQYF
TRBV2	TRBJ2-1	CASTRTSDLNNEQFF